This T cell receptor (beta chain) was observed in a study of T cell repertoires in cytomegalovirus infection. Study as a whole: Public TCR beta signatures marked donors with CMV infection and the matching HLA.

Germline lookup yields CDR1 GTSNPN and CDR2 SVGIG (reference sequence). The CDR3 loop spans 15 amino acids. Trimming left V 1 base short and J 5 bases short, with 15 bases between. Overall study results and limits: Totalled public TCR beta family frequency picked out people who carried CMV plus the relevant HLA. The study found HLA-C-restricted CMV-specific TCR beta clonotypes dominating the ex vivo response.

Comments on this clonotype: Its antigen remains unidentified.

TCRdb independently ran MiXCR on the reads; one entry per CDR3 protein. Of 300,000 to 400,000 distinct CDR3 sequences listed, approximately 18% are singletons. The sequenced sample consisted of PBMCs. The sequence derives from a human donor in good health (CMV status not recorded). Some clones in this sample may be carry-over from other donors' samples. The chain is built from TRBV30 and TRBJ1-5, with D perhaps TRBD1 (5 bases). The CDR3 region has the DNA TGTGCCTGGAGTGGGACCTTGACAGTAGATCAGCCCCAGCATTTT. Protein sequence: CAWSGTLTVDQPQHF.